At least ten counts were recorded for the clone carrying this T cell receptor beta chain. Its target is not known. The V end lost 6 bases, the J end lost 5 bases, and 14 bases lay between the germline ends. Germline V gives CDR1 SQVTM, CDR2 ANQGSEA. There are 13 residues in the CDR3. These data belong to a study of molecular identifiers for immune sequencing clone quantification. Study outcomes and limitations: In cases of identical TCR molecules sharing a barcode, highly expanded clone sizes could be underestimated. Investigators reportedly could detect spiked Jurkat TCR RNA from one cell among over 900,000 naive cells. The study found clones above 20 RNA copies held over 99% of effector molecules and under 1% in naive cells.

MiXCR was run by TCRdb on the PCR reads, yielding one entry per CDR3 protein. The sample has 35,000 to 45,000 distinct CDR3 sequences, about a fifth seen once. Input material: naive CD8+ T cells from blood, with Jurkat cell RNA spiked in. Subset given: FACS-sorted CD8+CD4-CCR7+CD45RA+ naive T cells. This rearrangement joins TRBV29-1 to TRBJ2-1; D gene ambiguous. This TCR derives from a human donor in good health. Some libraries in this study had Jurkat cell RNA spiked in. The DNA of the CDR3 is TGCAGCGTACCGGTTGCAACGAACAATGAGCAGTTCTTC. This translates into CSVPVATNNEQFF.